This T cell receptor beta chain is from a study of neoadjuvant anti-PD-1 for oral cavity cancer. For the study at large: Most patients had three to four biweekly doses of 3 mg/kg nivolumab before resection.

V was shortened by 7 bases and J by 3 bases, with 15 bases between the two germline ends. The CDR3 contains 14 residues. In germline, CDR1 is MNHEY, CDR2 SVGAGI. Most tumor samples had 4 to 6 ug input DNA in two replicates. The method was immunoSEQ multiplex PCR; TCRdb's version includes in-frame clones alone and lacks a portion of them. Of several thousand clones in the sample, about 60% are singletons; the top ten hold under 9%. This clone came up a few times. The chain carries TRBV6-5 and TRBJ1-1; D unclear. The TCR comes from a person aged 40-85 years with oral cavity squamous cell carcinoma. The starting material was tumor tissue, obtained before nivolumab (anti-PD-1) treatment. The chain's CDR3 is CASTNVWEHTEAFF. The CDR3 nucleotides read TGTGCCAGCACTAACGTGTGGGAACACACTGAAGCTTTCTTT.